The source of this T cell receptor (beta chain) is a study of cytomegalovirus exposure and HLA in healthy donors listed by TCRdb under 2017. As for the study more broadly: In an earlier analysis of approximately 500 of the donors, around 300 Gb of sequence data and 120 million or so unique TCR beta sequences from 180 million or so T cells were reported. Along with the approximately 650-subject first cohort, a separate validation cohort of some 130 different subjects was used. Of the approximately 400 genotyped donors, more than 75% were placed in the genetic ancestry cluster associated with self-reported Caucasian donors. To decide whether each TCR beta V gene segment behaved as functional or pseudogenic, an earlier analysis of some 540 of the donors relied on high-throughput TCR beta sequencing. Using immunosequencing, the study profiled T cell repertoires from around 670 subjects and related those repertoires to cytomegalovirus serostatus. Every discovery cohort repertoire had been produced on one sequencing platform. HLA typing included class I and class II loci at four-digit resolution. Roughly 5 DR-DQ haplotypes were handled as single units for association and clustering, since linkage in the cohort was strong. To predict cytomegalovirus infection status, the study combined high-throughput TCR immunosequencing, statistical association of individual TCRs with disease status, and machine learning. A later analysis re-examined previously published TCR beta repertoires from around 670 donors and added high-resolution HLA genotyping to investigate patterns of TCR occurrence. Roughly 320 gigabases of sequencing data and approximately 92 million unique TCR sequences made up an early release that covered around 640 HLA-typed donors. A later genetic analysis used genome-wide SNP genotypes for 398 of the 666 donors, treating that subset as a discovery cohort. Among roughly 400 genotyped donors of the cohort, an average of approximately 240,000 unique TCR beta nucleotide sequences was sequenced per donor, of which about 19% were non-productive. The later analysis used no new phenotypic data to find candidate immune exposures, relying instead on TCR beta sequences and their occurrence across donors. The study aimed to test whether cataloging public T cell receptors could reveal signatures of past pathogen exposure. Donor age, sex, ethnicity and CMV serostatus were collected together with the repertoire data. Typing coverage varied by locus: 629-630 donors for A, B, C, DRB1 and DQB1; approximately 560 for DQA1; around 570 for DPA1; approximately 490 for DPB1. What the research found in general, with its limitations: The only immune exposure information available for the cohort was CMV serostatus. A further reported finding was that TCR beta sequences accurately predicted the HLA-A and HLA-B alleles for most subjects in the first cohort. A cluster of highly shared sequence variants was judged likely to represent a technical artifact of the sequencing pipeline. Seventeen rarely observed V segments, including chromosome 9 orphons, were excluded from the earlier analysis of about 600 of the donors because counts were too low. A later analysis found that most CMV-associated TCR beta chains appeared HLA-restricted, with HLA associations seemingly driven largely by CMV exposure. Several of the top co-occurrence clusters appeared to be linked to parvovirus B19, influenza, CMV and Epstein-Barr virus, according to a later analysis. The study listed 164 TCR beta chains as associated with cytomegalovirus. Most TCR sequences were observed very rarely across donors, whereas some public TCRs were present in many individuals. The classifier was reported to diagnose cytomegalovirus status with high specificity and sensitivity in both the original and validation cohorts. In a later analysis, TCR association rates were found to vary across HLA loci, with the most associated TCRs seen for DRB1 alleles and the fewest for HLA-C alleles. Roughly uniform sequencing depth across donors was assumed in presence/absence analyses, although this assumption may not hold. An earlier analysis of several hundred of the donors showed that most TCR beta V segments appeared in productive rearrangements either about 87% or about 30% of the time, which broadly matched IMGT annotations. An association between a missense DCLRE1C variant and V-gene and J-gene trimming of TCR beta chains was found in a later genetic analysis and replicated in an independent cohort. The 87-base-pair reads could not distinguish some IMGT-functional V segments, including TRBV6-2 and TRBV6-3, so those segments were excluded. In a later genetic analysis, fewer N-insertions in productive TCRs were reported among donors in an Asian-associated ancestry cluster than the approximately 710-donor mean. Linkage disequilibrium might explain the correlated functional status among segregating V segments, but an unknown experimental factor could not be excluded. A later analysis associated about 17,000 TCR beta sequences with specific HLA alleles at a false discovery rate of 0.05. When HLA alleles, especially DR and DQ, strongly co-occurred, attributing TCR associations to individual alleles was difficult. Because HLA typing was missing for some donors at each locus, association tests included only the typed subset. A few of the identified cytomegalovirus-associated TCR beta chains were confirmed in vitro to be specific for cytomegalovirus antigens. The authors suggested that the approach could potentially be generalized to other disease states and immunological phenotypes. A later analysis found that HLA-associated TCR beta chains were more clonally expanded and had lower generation probabilities than equally common non-associated chains. In this cohort, only TCR beta chains were sequenced, and detectable features were limited by the absence of alpha or paired-chain data.

The cohort comprised 670 or so healthy bone marrow donors. Cohort members were all nominally healthy when sampled, although unrecorded immune exposures were likely present. The donor was CMV seropositive and was included in the group of around 300 seropositive cohort members. A peripheral blood sample was collected from each donor, and TCR beta sequencing was performed on peripheral blood mononuclear cells. The Qiagen DNeasy Blood Extraction Kit was used to extract genomic DNA from the blood cell samples. The receptor library was made with the immunoSEQ multiplex PCR assay. The multiplex PCR relied on a mix of 60 forward primers for TCR Vbeta segments and 13 reverse primers for TCR Jbeta segments. Amplification of the CDR3 region of rearranged TCR beta genes was performed with a multiplex PCR assay on genomic DNA. The amplified TCR beta libraries were sequenced on the Illumina HiSeq System as 87-base-pair reads. The authors' analysis ran thus. A later analysis counted some 74 million unique TCR beta chains across the 640 or so repertoires, and about 10 million of these chains were shared by at least two donors. Raw reads were error-corrected and collapsed into unique sequences by a nearest-neighbor algorithm in which closely related sequences were merged to remove PCR and sequencing errors. V, D and J gene segments were assigned by aligning CDR3 sequences to IMGT reference sequences. For a sequence to be retained, at least a six-nucleotide match to both a V gene segment and a J gene segment was required. Rearrangements were classified as productive when the CDR3 lacked stop codons and remained in frame with V and J, and all other rearrangements were classified as non-productive. CDR3 was defined according to IMGT convention as the region running from the second conserved V-encoded cysteine to the conserved J-encoded phenylalanine. The earlier analysis of 587 of the donors excluded sequences that lacked an unambiguous match to a single V gene segment. In an earlier analysis of several hundred of the donors, V segments were called functional above 56.7% productive rearrangements and were called segregating when the between-donor standard deviation exceeded 5%. A statistical classification framework was built to diagnose cytomegalovirus status from the catalog of TCR beta chain sequences. V and J gene assignment, in a later analysis, came from comparing TCR nucleotide sequences with IMGT/GENE-DB human TR gene sequences. Using the TCRdist pipeline, a later analysis assigned CDR3 sequences along with most-parsimonious VDJ recombination scenarios. A later analysis defined each TCR beta chain by its CDR3 amino acid sequence plus V-gene family, and excluded reads lacking a unique V-gene family. A later analysis removed 592 highly shared, low-generation-probability nucleotide sequences to deal with suspected cross-contamination and a sequencing artifact. A later analysis calculated a clonal expansion index for each public chain from normalized within-repertoire ranks of inferred template counts. A later analysis computed generation probabilities with a VDJ recombination model fitted to out-of-frame rearrangements, and checked the results against IGoR. A later analysis scored TCR-TCR, TCR-HLA and TCR-CMV co-occurrence with hypergeometric tests, applying a repertoire-size bias correction to TCR pairs. A later analysis estimated false discovery rates by permuting HLA or CMV assignments 20 times. In a later analysis, co-occurring TCRs were grouped using DBSCAN, with TCRdist sequence similarity added in when clustering inside HLA-allele-positive subsets. Repertoires with fewer than 30,000 or more than 120,000 public chains, plus five repertoires with anomalous nucleotide sharing, were excluded from co-occurrence clustering. Imported from immuneACCESS, the table was reduced by TCRdb to in-frame sequences with V and J called. These copies leave out some clones; in studies compared against another copy, an unresolved V gene accounts for under half, and the cause of the remainder is not known. V and J calls and clone size are as listed in that table; D and trimming were resolved from the DNA. Present in this sample are 150,000 to 200,000 clones, around 82% of which were seen just once. Of the sample, about 10% is held by the ten largest clones.

This clone occurred a few times. This clone's antigen is unknown. No quality values exist for individual bases; no much larger clone is one base distant. The germline V gene provides CDR1 SGHRS and CDR2 YFSETQ. Counted from cysteine to phenylalanine, this CDR3 has 13 amino acids. The sequence is cut down to CDR3 DNA, 39 bases in frame from base 1. V has 3 bases trimmed and J has 7 bases trimmed; junction bases matching no gene number 6. This TCR was sampled from a man aged 50 or older in good health and CMV-seropositive. The chain joins TRBV5-1 to TRBJ1-2; a stretch of 7 junction bases matches TRBD1. The sequenced material came from PBMCs. The bases are TGCGCCAGCAGCTACACAGGGGATGGTGGCTACACCTTC. Its coded protein is CASSYTGDGGYTF.